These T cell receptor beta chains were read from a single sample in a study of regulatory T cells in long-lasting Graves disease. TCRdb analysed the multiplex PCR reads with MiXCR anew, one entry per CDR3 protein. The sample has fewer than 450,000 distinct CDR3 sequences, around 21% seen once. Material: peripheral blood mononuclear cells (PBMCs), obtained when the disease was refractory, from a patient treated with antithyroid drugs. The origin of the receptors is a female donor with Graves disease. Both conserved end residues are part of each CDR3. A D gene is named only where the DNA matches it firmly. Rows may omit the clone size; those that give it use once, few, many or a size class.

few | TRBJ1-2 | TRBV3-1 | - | TGTGCCAGCAGCGACGGGTCCAACTATGGCTACACCTTC | CASSDGSNYGYTF
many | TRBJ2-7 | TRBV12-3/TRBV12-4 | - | TGTGCCAGCAGCCGTCGGTCCTACGAGCAGTACTTC | CASSRRSYEQYF
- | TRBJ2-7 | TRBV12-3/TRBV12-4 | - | TGTGCCAGCAATCGGAACGCCTACGAGCAGTACTTC | CASNRNAYEQYF
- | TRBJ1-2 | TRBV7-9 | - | TGTGCCAGCAGCTCTGGGGGGTGGGCTAACTATGGCTACACCTTC | CASSSGGWANYGYTF
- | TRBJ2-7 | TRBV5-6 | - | TGTGCCAGCAGCTCGTGGGAGGGGGACTTAGTTGAGCAGTACTTC | CASSSWEGDLVEQYF
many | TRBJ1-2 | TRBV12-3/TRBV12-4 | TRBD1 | TGTGCCAGCAGTTTAGCGGGACAGGGGGCCGACTATGGCTACACCTTC | CASSLAGQGADYGYTF
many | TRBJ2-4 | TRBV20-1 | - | TGCAGTGCCCGGCAGGAGGGAAACATTCAGTACTTC | CSARQEGNIQYF
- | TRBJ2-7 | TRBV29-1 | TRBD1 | TGCAGCGTTGTTAAGGGGACAGACTCCTACGAGCAGTACTTC | CSVVKGTDSYEQYF
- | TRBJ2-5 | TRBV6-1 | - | TGTGCCAGCAGACCGCTACGAGGGGCGACACAAGAGACCCAGTACTTC | CASRPLRGATQETQYF
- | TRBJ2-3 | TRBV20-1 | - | TGCAGTGCTACTGGGGCGCAGGATACGCAGTATTTT | CSATGAQDTQYF
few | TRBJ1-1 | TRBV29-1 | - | TGCAGCGTTGAAAGGCAGCCGAACACTGAAGCTTTCTTT | CSVERQPNTEAFF
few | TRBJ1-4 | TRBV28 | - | TGTGCCAGCAATACCTGGCAGGGCAACGGTAATGAAAAACTGTTTTTT | CASNTWQGNGNEKLFF
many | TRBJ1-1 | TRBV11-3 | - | TGTGCCAGCAGCTTAGGACAGCGAATGAACACTGAAGCTTTCTTT | CASSLGQRMNTEAFF
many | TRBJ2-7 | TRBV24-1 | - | TGTGCCACCAGTGATTTATTTGACCGATTAAGCTTCGGCGAGCAGTACTTC | CATSDLFDRLSFGEQYF
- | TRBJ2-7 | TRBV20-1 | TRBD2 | TGCAGTGCTAGAGATTTTCAAGCGGGAGCAACAAGGGAGCAGTACTTC | CSARDFQAGATREQYF
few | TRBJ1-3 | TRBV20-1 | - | TGCAGTGCTAGGAGGGAAACCACCATATATTTT | CSARRETTIYF
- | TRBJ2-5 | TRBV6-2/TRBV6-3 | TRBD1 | TGTGCCAGCAGTTACCAATGGACAGGGTCAGAGACCCAGTACTTC | CASSYQWTGSETQYF
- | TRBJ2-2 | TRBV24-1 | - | TGTGCCACCAGCTCTAATACTTACACCGGGGAGCTGTTTTTT | CATSSNTYTGELFF
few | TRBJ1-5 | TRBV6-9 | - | TGTGCCAGCAGTTACTTACAGATTACTGGGGGGCAGCCCCAGCATTTT | CASSYLQITGGQPQHF
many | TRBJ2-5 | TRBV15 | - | TGTGCCACCAGTACTCTTGATCAAGAGACCCAGTACTTC | CATSTLDQETQYF
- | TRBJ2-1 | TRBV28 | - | TGTGCCAGCAGTGGTTCTGGCAGCTCCTACAATGAGCAGTTCTTC | CASSGSGSSYNEQFF
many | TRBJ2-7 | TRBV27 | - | TGTGCCAGCAGTTTAACCCCGGCCTACGAGCAGTACTTC | CASSLTPAYEQYF
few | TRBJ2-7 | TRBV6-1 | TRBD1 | TGTGCCAGCAGAAACCCAACAGGGGGAGGATACGAGCAGTACTTC | CASRNPTGGGYEQYF
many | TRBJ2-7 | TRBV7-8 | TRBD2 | TGTGCCAGCAGCTTAGCGCACACTAGCGGGAGCGGGTACGAGCAGTACTTC | CASSLAHTSGSGYEQYF
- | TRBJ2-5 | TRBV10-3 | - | TGTGCCATCAGGGACTCAGGAATCCAAGAGACCCAGTACTTC | CAIRDSGIQETQYF
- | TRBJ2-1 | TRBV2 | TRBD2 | TGTGCCAGCAGTTCTCGACTAGCGGGAAGCAATGAGCAGTTCTTC | CASSSRLAGSNEQFF
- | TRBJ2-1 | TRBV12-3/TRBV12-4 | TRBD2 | TGTGCCAGCAGGCAGACTAGCGGGAGGTTCAGTGAGCAGTTCTTC | CASRQTSGRFSEQFF
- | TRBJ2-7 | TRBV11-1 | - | TGTGCCAGCAGCTTAGGCGGGACACGAACCTACGAGCAGTACTTC | CASSLGGTRTYEQYF
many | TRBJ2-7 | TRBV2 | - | TGTGCCAGCAGTGTCGTAGAAGAGACCTACGAGCAGTACTTC | CASSVVEETYEQYF
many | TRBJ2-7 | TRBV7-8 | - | TGTGCCAGCAGCTTAGGGGGGGGGCCCTACGAGCAGTACTTC | CASSLGGGPYEQYF
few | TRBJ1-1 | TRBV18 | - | TGTGCCAGCTCACCGGGGGGCGGGTTGAACACTGAAGCTTTCTTT | CASSPGGGLNTEAFF
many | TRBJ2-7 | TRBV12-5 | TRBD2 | TGTGCTAGTGGTTTGGTACTTCTAGCGGGGTCCTACGAGCAGTACTTC | CASGLVLLAGSYEQYF
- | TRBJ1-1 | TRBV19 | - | TGTGCCAGTAGTCTCGCTATGAACACTGAAGCTTTCTTT | CASSLAMNTEAFF
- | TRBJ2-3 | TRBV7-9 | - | TGTGCCAGCAGCTTAGAATTATCGTGGAACGACAGGAGAACTAGCACAGATACGCAGTATTTT | CASSLELSWNDRRTSTDTQYF
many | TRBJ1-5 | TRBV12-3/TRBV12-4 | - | TGTGCCAGCAGTCCGGTCCAAAATCAGCCCCAGCATTTT | CASSPVQNQPQHF
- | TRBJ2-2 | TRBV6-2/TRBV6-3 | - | TGTGCCAGCAGTTACCTCGCTAGCGTCCCCGGGGAGCTGTTTTTT | CASSYLASVPGELFF
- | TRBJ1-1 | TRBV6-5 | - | TGTGCCAGCAGTTACTCGGGAACGATGAACACTGAAGCTTTCTTT | CASSYSGTMNTEAFF
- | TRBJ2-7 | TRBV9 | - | TGTGCCAGCTCCCTGGGGACCCTCTCTGAGCAGTACTTC | CASSLGTLSEQYF
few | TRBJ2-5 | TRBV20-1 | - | TGCAGTGCTAGAGACCCGGGTAGGGGAGAGACCCAGTACTTC | CSARDPGRGETQYF
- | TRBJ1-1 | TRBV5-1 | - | TGCGCCAGCAGTTACGACAGGTCCAAGAACACTGAAGCTTTCTTT | CASSYDRSKNTEAFF